This T cell receptor (beta chain) was retrieved from a study of blood T cell repertoires in COVID-19. Study context: Some COVID-19 samples were acute and others convalescent; all came from the United States, Italy and Spain. Sample material is recorded as cDNA or gDNA derived from T cells, B-cell-depleted T cells, or PBMCs.

This clone is a singleton in its sample. V lost 2 bases to trimming and J lost 3 bases; unmatched junction nucleotides: 6. The CDR3 loop spans 15 amino acids. Germline CDR1 KGHSH, CDR2 LQKENI. How the authors handled the data: Amplification of reference gene primers provided the estimated nucleated cell counts. Data came from immunoSEQ multiplex PCR; TCRdb stores just in-frame clones and leaves some out. V and J calls plus clone size are reproduced from that table; the DNA served to infer D and trimming. The table has 55,000 to 90,000 clones, roughly four fifths seen once. The V and J genes are TRBV18 and TRBJ1-1, with TRBD1 identical over 7 bases. This receptor was obtained from a woman in her sixties or seventies with acute or convalescent COVID-19. The sequencing sample was made of peripheral blood. Here the CDR3 DNA reads TGTGCCAGCTCACCAAGACAGGGAGGTGACACTGAAGCTTTCTTT. Translating gives CASSPRQGGDTEAFF.